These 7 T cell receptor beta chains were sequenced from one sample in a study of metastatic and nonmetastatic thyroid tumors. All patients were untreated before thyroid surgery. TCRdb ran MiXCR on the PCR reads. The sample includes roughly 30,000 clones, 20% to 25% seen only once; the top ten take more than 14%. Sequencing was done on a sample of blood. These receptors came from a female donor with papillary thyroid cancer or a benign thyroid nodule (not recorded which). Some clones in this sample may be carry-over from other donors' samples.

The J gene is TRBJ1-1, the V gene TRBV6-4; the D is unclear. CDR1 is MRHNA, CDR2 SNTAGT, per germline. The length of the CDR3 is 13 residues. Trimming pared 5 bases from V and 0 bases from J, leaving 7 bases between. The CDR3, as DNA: TGTGCCAGCAGTTCACGGATGAACACTGAAGCTTTCTTT. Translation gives CASSSRMNTEAFF.

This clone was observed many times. The CDR3 sequence is CSARGTGWGSPLHF. The CDR3 coding sequence is TGCAGTGCTAGGGGAACAGGGTGGGGATCACCCCTCCACTTT. The V and J genes are TRBV20-1 and TRBJ1-6; a weak D match, TRBD1 (6 bases). Germline lookup yields CDR1 DFQATT and CDR2 SNEGSKA (reference sequence). The CDR3 covers 14 residues. Trimming pared 3 bases from V and 10 bases from J, leaving 16 bases between.

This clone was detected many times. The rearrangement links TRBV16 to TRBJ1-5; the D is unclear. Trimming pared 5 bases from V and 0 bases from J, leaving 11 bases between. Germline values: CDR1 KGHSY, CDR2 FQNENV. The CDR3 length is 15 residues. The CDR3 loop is CASSDSGISNQPQHF. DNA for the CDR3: TGTGCCAGCAGCGATTCGGGTATTAGCAATCAGCCCCAGCATTTT.

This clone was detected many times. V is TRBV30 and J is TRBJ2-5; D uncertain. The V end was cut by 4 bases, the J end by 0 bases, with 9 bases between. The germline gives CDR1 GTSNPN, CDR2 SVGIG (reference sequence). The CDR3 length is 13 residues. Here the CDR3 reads CAWKAEYQETQYF. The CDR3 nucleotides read TGTGCCTGGAAGGCGGAGTACCAAGAGACCCAGTACTTC. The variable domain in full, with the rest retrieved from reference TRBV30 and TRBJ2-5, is SQTIHQWPATLVQPVGSPLSLECTVEGTSNPNLYWYRQAAGRGLQLLFYSVGIGQISSEVPQNLSASRPQDRQFILSSKKLLLSDSGFYLCAWKAEYQETQYFGPGTRLLVL.

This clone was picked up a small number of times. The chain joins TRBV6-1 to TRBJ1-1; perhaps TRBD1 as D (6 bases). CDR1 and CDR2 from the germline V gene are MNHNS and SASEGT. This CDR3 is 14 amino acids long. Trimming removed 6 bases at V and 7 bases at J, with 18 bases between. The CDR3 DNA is TGTGCCAGCAGCACAGGTGGGCACAGGGATGAAGCTTTCTTT. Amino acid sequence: CASSTGGHRDEAFF.

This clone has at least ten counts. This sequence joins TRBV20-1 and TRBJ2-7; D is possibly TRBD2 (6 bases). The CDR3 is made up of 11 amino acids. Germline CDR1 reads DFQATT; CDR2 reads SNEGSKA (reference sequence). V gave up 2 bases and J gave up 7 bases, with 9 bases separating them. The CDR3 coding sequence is TGCAGTGCTAGACTAGCGAGGGAGCAGTACTTC. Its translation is CSARLAREQYF.

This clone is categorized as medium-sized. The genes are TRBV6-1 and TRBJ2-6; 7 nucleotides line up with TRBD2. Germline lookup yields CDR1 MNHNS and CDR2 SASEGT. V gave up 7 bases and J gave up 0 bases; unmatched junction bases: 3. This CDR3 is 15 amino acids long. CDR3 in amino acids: CASTGGSSGANVLTF. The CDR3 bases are TGTGCCAGCACGGGCGGGAGCTCTGGGGCCAACGTCCTGACTTTC.